This T cell receptor (beta chain) was sequenced for a study of cytomegalovirus exposure and HLA in healthy donors. Overall study results and limits: It is likely that the observed cluster of highly shared sequence variants was a sequencing artifact. Follow-up analysis found HLA locus-dependent TCR association rates, highest for DRB1 and lowest for HLA-C. Information on immune exposure was restricted to one variable (CMV serostatus).

On this clone: Its antigen is as yet unknown.

The PCR used 60 Vbeta and 13 Jbeta primers. Libraries were prepared by immunoSEQ multiplex PCR; TCRdb keeps only in-frame clonotypes and omits some of them. The sample yields roughly 120,000 clones, 77% seen once. The source material was PBMCs. The TCR sequence derives from a man aged 18 to 30 in good health and CMV-seropositive.

CDR3 nucleotide sequence: TGCGCCAGCAGTGACACCCACTCCTACAATGAGCAGTTCTTC. It translates to CASSDTHSYNEQFF. V is TRBV4-1 and J is TRBJ2-1; D remains unclear. This CDR3 is 14 amino acids long. V lost 6 bases and J lost 0, with 9 bases in between. From germline, CDR1 is MGHRA and CDR2 YSYEKL.